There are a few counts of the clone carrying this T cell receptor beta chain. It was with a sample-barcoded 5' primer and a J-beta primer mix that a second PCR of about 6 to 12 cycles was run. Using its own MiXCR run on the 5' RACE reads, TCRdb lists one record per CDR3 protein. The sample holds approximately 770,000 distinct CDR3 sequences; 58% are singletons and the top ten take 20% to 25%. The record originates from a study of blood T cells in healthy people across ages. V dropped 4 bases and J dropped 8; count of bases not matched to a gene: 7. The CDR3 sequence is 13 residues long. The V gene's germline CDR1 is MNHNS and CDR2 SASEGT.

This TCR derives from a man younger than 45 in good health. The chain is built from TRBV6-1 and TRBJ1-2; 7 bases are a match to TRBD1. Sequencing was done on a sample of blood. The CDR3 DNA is TGTGCCAGCAGTGTGACAGGGCGGGTCGGCTACACCTTC. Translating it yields CASSVTGRVGYTF.